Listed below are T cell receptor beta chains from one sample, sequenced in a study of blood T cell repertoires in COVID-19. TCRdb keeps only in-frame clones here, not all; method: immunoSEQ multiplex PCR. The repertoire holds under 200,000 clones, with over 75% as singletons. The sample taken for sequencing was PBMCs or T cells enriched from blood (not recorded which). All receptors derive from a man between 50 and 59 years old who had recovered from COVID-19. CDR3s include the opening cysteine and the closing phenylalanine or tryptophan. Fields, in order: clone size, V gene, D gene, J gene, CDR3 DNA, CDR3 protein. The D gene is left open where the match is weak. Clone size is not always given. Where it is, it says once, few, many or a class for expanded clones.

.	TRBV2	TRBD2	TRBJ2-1	TGTGCCAGCAGTGACATGCTAGCGGGAGACAATGAGCAGTTCTTC	CASSDMLAGDNEQFF
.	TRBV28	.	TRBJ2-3	TGTGCCAGCAGTCTAGGAGGAAACGCGCAGTATTTT	CASSLGGNAQYF
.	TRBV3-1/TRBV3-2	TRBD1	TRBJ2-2	TGTGCCAGCAGCCAAGATTTGGACAGGGGGAACACCGGGGAGCTGTTTTTT	CASSQDLDRGNTGELFF
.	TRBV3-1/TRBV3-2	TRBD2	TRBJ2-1	TGTGCCAGCAGCCCGTGGACTAGCGGGAGCCGCGAGCAGTTCTTC	CASSPWTSGSREQFF
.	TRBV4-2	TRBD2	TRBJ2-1	TGTGCCAGCAGCCAAGATTTGCTAGCGGGAAGCCGGGGCAATGAGCAGTTCTTC	CASSQDLLAGSRGNEQFF
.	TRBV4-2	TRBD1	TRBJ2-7	TGTGCCAGCAGCCCCCCGCAGACAGGGGGCAACTACGAGCAGTACTTC	CASSPPQTGGNYEQYF
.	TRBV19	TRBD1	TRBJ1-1	TGTGCCAGTAGTTTAACAGGGGGCTGGAACACTGAAGCTTTCTTT	CASSLTGGWNTEAFF
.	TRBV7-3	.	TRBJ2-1	TGTGCCAGCAGCGAACAGGGTCATGAGCAGTTCTTC	CASSEQGHEQFF
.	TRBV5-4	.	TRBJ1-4	TGTGCCAGCAGCTTGTCATCAGGGGCGAATGAAAAACTGTTTTTT	CASSLSSGANEKLFF
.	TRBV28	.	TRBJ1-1	TGTGCCAGCATAAGCCTCTCCCAACCGAACACTGAAGCTTTCTTT	CASISLSQPNTEAFF
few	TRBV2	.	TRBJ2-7	TGTGCCATCACGAGCGGGACATACTCCTACGAGCAGTACTTC	CAITSGTYSYEQYF
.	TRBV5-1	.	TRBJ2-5	TGCGCCAGCAGCTTGGGATCAGGGCAAGAGACCCAGTACTTC	CASSLGSGQETQYF
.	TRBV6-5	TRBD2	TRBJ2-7	TGTGCCAGCAGTTCGGTTAGCGGGGGGGGCTCCGAGCAGTACTTC	CASSSVSGGGSEQYF
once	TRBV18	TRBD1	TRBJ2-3	TGTGCCAGCTCACCGCGACAGGGGGCTAGCACAGATACGCAGTATTTT	CASSPRQGASTDTQYF